This record covers a single T cell receptor beta chain. Its antigen is still unknown. The data are from a study of early T cells in non-severe SARS-CoV-2 infection. Turning to the study itself: Sequencing input comprised bulk RNA from unsorted whole blood; chain pairing was not available. Overall study findings and caveats: Matches to VDJdb favored anti-spike CD8 responses and missed private and CD4 specificities.

The TCR library protocol attached unique molecular identifiers to the individual cDNA molecules. MiXCR, run by TCRdb on the 5' RACE reads, gives a single entry per CDR3 protein. The data contain tens of thousands of distinct CDR3 sequences, approximately 7.7% of them singletons. The trim removed 4 bases at V and 5 bases at J, leaving 5 bases unmatched. Per germline, CDR1 LGHNA and CDR2 YNFKEQ. CDR3 length: 15 amino acids. The sample was whole blood. The chain carries TRBV4-2 and TRBJ2-7; 13 bases match TRBD2. The receptor was isolated from an adult who was a healthcare worker with PCR-confirmed SARS-CoV-2 infection or an uninfected control (not recorded which). This CDR3 reads CASSPGTSGTDEQYF. In nucleotides, the CDR3 is TGTGCCAGCAGCCCCGGGACTAGCGGGACGGACGAGCAGTACTTC.